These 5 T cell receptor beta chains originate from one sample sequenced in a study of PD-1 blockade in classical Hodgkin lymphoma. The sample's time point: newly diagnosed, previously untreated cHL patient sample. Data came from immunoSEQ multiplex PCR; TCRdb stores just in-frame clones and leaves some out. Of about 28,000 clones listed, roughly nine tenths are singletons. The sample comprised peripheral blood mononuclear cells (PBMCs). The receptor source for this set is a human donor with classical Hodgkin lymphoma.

The CDR3, as DNA: TGTGCCAGCAGTGAACTCCCCGGACTGGATACGCAGTATTTT. Protein: CASSELPGLDTQYF. V and J are TRBV2 and TRBJ2-3, with D possibly matching TRBD2 (5 bases). Germline V gives CDR1 SNHLY, CDR2 FYNNEI. The CDR3 covers 14 residues. V lost 2 bases, J lost 6 bases, and 12 bases lay in between. The full variable domain, in which reference TRBV2 and TRBJ2-3 provide the parts outside the CDR3, is EPEVTQTPSHQVTQMGQEVILRCVPISNHLYFYWYRQILGQKVEFLVSFYNNEISEKSEIFDDQFSVERPDGSNFTLKIRSTKLEDSAMYFCASSELPGLDTQYFGPGTRLTVL.

The DNA of the CDR3 is TGCGCCAGCGGGGGCCTAGCCCACACCGGGGAGCTGTTTTTT. Its translation: CASGGLAHTGELFF. This chain connects TRBV5-1 to TRBJ2-2, with D possibly matching TRBD1 (6 bases). The germline V gene has CDR1 SGHRS and CDR2 YFSETQ. Trimming removed 7 bases at V and 3 bases at J, with 13 bases between. There are 14 residues in the CDR3.

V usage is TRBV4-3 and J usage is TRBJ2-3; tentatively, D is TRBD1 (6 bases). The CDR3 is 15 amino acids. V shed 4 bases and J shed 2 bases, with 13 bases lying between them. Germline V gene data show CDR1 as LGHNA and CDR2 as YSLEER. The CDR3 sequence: CASSPQTGYTDTQYF. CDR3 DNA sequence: TGCGCCAGCAGCCCCCAAACAGGGTACACAGATACGCAGTATTTT.

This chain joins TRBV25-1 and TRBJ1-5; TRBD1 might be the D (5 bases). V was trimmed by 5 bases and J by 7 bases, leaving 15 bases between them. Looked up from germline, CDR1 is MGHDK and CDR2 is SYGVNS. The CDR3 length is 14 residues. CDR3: CASSPVGGWQPQHF. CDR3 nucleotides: TGTGCCAGCAGTCCCGTTGGGGGGTGGCAGCCCCAGCATTTT.

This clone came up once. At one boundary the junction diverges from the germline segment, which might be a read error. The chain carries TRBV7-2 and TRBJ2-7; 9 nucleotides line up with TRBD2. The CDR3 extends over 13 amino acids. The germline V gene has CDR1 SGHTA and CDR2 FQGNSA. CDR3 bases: TGTGCCAGCAGCTTATCAGCGGGAGGCCCTCCTAGGTTC. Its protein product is CASSLSAGGPPRF.